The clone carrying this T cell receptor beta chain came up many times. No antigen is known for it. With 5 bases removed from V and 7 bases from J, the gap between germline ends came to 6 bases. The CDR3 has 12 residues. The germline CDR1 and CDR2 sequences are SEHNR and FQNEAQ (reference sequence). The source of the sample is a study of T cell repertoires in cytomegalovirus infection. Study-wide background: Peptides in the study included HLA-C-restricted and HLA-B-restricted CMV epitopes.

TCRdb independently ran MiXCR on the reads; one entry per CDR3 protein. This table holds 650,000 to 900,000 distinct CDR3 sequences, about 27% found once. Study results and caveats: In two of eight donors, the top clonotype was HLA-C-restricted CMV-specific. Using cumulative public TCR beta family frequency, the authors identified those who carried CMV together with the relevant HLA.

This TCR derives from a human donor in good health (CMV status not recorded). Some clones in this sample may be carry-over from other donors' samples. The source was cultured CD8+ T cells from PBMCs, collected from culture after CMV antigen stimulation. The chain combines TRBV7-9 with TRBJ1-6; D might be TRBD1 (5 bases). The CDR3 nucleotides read TGTGCCAGCAGCCCAGGGAATTCACCCCTCCACTTT. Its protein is CASSPGNSPLHF.